This T cell receptor (beta chain) was sequenced in a study of blood T cell repertoires in COVID-19. Study overall: Donors in the United States, Italy and Spain gave samples during acute or convalescent COVID-19.

Original data processing: Scientists estimated how many nucleated cells there were by amplifying reference gene primers. TCRdb's table, derived via immunoSEQ multiplex PCR, lists solely in-frame clones and lacks some. The V and J calls and clone size are taken from that table; D and trimming were inferred from the DNA. This table has approximately 150,000 clones, approximately 80% appearing once. In this sample, this clone turned up once. Trimming shortened V by 6 bases and J by 3 bases, and 12 bases separated the two germline ends. The germline V gene has CDR1 SGHVS and CDR2 FQNEAQ. The CDR3 spans 14 residues.

The V and J genes are TRBV7-8 and TRBJ1-5, with D perhaps TRBD1 (5 bases). This TCR was sampled from a man in his forties who had recovered from COVID-19. Sequences were obtained from PBMCs or T cells enriched from blood (not recorded which). The CDR3 DNA follows: TGTGCCAGCAGACGAGACAGTTACAATCAGCCCCAGCATTTT. It codes for CASRRDSYNQPQHF.